This section outlines one TCR beta chain sequence together with its context. The assay was immunoSEQ multiplex PCR, and TCRdb's table has in-frame clones only and misses some. The repertoire holds some 110,000 clones, with approximately 90% as singletons. The data belong to a study of T cell changes during pregnancy in multiple sclerosis. The sequencing used peripheral blood, collected in the third trimester of pregnancy. The TCR sequence derives from a female donor with multiple sclerosis, enrolled in a pregnancy study.

The CDR3 loop reads CASSGTGQPQHF. CDR3 nucleotides: TGTGCCAGCAGTGGCACGGGTCAGCCCCAGCATTTT. The rearrangement joins TRBV25-1 to TRBJ1-5; no clear D gene. Trimming pared 4 bases from V and 6 bases from J, leaving 7 bases between. The germline gives CDR1 MGHDK, CDR2 SYGVNS. This CDR3 comprises 12 residues.